The subject of this entry is one T cell receptor beta chain. What it recognizes is unknown. The V gene end was trimmed by 6 bases and the J gene end by 9 bases; junction bases not matched to a gene: 11. CDR1 and CDR2 from the germline V gene are MDHEN and SYDVKM. This CDR3 comprises 16 residues. The second PCR ran roughly 6 to 11 cycles with a sample-barcoded 5' primer and J-beta primers. TCRdb reprocessed the 5' RACE reads via MiXCR and lists one record per CDR3 protein. The top ten hold approximately 2.1% of the sample, which has roughly 1,800,000 distinct CDR3 sequences, about 49% seen once. The data stem from a study of blood T cells in healthy people across ages. At the level of the study: Per two T cells, about one barcoded beta molecule was captured through template switching.

The study's findings and limits: The fall in TCR beta diversity per million T cells was roughly linear with age. Naive T cell percentage strongly correlated with TCR beta diversity. Unsorted PBMC input precluded a conclusive naive versus antigen-experienced comparison.

Sample: blood. This sequence joins TRBV28 and TRBJ1-6; TRBD1 aligns across 10 bases. The sequence was obtained from a woman in her thirties or forties in good health. CDR3 in DNA: TGTGCCAGCAGACCCCAGGGAGGACAGGGGGTTTCACCCCTCCACTTT. Translation gives CASRPQGGQGVSPLHF.